This T cell receptor (beta chain) emerged from a study of blood T cell repertoires in COVID-19. Seattle researchers signed up patients amid active infection and tracked them longitudinally. Generated by immunoSEQ multiplex PCR, the TCRdb table keeps only in-frame clones and is missing some. The sample consists of over 100,000 clones, approximately 89% of them appearing once. The TCR sequence derives from a woman aged 70-85 years with COVID-19, enrolled during active disease. The sample comprised peripheral blood.

CDR3 in amino acids: CASSLAGKTSNSPLHF. The CDR3 region has the DNA TGTGCCAGCAGCTTGGCAGGGAAAACTTCTAATTCACCCCTCCACTTT. V usage is TRBV5-6 and J usage is TRBJ1-6; D possibly corresponds to TRBD1 (5 bases). The CDR3 extends over 16 amino acids. The V end lost 0 bases, the J end lost 6 bases, and 13 bases lay between the germline ends. Germline assignment: CDR1 SGHDT and CDR2 YYEEEE.